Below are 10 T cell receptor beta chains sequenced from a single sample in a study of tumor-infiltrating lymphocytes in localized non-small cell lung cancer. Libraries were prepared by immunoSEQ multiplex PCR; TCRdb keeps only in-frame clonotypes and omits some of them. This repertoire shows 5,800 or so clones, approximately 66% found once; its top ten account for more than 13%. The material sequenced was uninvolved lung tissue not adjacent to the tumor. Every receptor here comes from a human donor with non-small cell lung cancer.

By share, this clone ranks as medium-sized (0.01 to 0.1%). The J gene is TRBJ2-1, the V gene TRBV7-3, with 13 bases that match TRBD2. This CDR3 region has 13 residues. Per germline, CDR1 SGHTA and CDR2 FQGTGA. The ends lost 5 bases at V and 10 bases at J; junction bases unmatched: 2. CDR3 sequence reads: CASSMGLAGEQFF. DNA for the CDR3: TGTGCCAGCAGCATGGGACTAGCGGGAGAGCAGTTCTTC. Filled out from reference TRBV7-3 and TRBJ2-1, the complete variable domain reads GAGVSQTPSNKVTEKGKYVELRCDPISGHTALYWYRQSLGQGPEFLIYFQGTGAADDSGLPNDRFFAVRPEGSVSTLKIQRTERGDSAVYLCASSMGLAGEQFFGPGTRLTVL.

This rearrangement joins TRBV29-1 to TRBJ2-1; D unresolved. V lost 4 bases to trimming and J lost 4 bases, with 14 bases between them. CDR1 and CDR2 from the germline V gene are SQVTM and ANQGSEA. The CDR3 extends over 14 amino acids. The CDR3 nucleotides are TGCAGCGTTGGGACCCGGGCGTCTTACAATGAGCAGTTCTTC. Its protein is CSVGTRASYNEQFF.

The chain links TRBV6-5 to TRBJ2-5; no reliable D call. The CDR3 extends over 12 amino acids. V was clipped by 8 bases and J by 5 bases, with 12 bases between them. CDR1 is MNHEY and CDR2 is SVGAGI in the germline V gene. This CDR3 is CASSASGETQYF. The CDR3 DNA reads TGTGCCAGCTCCGCTAGTGGTGAGACCCAGTACTTC.

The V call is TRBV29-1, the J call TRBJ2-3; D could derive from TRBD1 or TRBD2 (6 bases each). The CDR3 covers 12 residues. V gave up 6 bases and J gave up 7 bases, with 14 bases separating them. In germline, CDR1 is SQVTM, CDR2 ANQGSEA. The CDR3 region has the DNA TGCAGCGTGGGCTCGGGGGCGAATACGCAGTATTTT. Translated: CSVGSGANTQYF.

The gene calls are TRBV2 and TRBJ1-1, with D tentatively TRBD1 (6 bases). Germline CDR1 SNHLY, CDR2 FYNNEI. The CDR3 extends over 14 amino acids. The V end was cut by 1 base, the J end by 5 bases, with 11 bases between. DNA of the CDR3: TGTGCCAGCAGTGAAGACAGGGAGGGGACTGAAGCTTTCTTT. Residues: CASSEDREGTEAFF.

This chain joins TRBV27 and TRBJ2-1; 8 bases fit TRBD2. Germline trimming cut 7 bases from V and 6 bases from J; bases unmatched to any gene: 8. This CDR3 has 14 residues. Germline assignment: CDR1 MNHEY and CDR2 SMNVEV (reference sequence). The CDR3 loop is CASIPGGPANEQFF. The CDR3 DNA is TGTGCCAGCATTCCGGGGGGGCCGGCCAATGAGCAGTTCTTC.

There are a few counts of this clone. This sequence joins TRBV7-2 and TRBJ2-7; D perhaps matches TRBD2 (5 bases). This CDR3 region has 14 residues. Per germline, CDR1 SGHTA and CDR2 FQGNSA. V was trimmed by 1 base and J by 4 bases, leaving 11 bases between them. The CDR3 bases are TGTGCCAGCAGCTTAGGACTACTTATTTACGAGCAGTACTTC. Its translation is CASSLGLLIYEQYF.

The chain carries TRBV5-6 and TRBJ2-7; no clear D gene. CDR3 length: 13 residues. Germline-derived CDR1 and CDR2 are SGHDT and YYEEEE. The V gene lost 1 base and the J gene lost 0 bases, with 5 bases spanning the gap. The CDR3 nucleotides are TGTGCCAGCAGCTTGCCTAGCTCCTACGAGCAGTACTTC. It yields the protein CASSLPSSYEQYF.

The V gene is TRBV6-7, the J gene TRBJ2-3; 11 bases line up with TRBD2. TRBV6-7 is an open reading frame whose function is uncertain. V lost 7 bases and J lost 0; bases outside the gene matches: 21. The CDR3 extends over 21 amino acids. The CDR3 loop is CASTGRDRNTGTSGSTDTQYF. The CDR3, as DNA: TGTGCCAGCACCGGCCGGGACAGGAATACCGGGACTAGCGGTAGCACAGATACGCAGTATTTT.

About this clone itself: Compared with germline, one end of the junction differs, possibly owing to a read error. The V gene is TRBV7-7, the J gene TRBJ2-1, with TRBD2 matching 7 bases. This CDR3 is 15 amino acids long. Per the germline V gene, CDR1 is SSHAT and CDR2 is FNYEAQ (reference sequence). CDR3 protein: CASSLNPAGYSEQFF. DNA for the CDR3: TGTGCTAGCAGCTTAAACCCAGCGGGGTATAGTGAGCAGTTCTTC.